One and the same sample provided the 21 T cell receptor beta chains below, sequenced in a study of T-cell memory formation after mild COVID-19. TCRdb itself ran the 5' RACE reads through MiXCR, one entry per CDR3 protein. In the table there are 110,000 to 150,000 distinct CDR3 sequences, 11% to 15% of which are singletons. The sample comprised PBMCs or a T cell subset sorted from them (not recorded which). Source of these receptors: an adult woman who had mild COVID-19 (a few samples of this study predate the infection). Cell type and time point are not known.

V usage is TRBV24-1 and J usage is TRBJ2-3, with no clear D. The CDR3 is 18 amino acids. CDR1 is KGHDR and CDR2 is SFDVKD in the germline V gene. V lost 2 bases and J 3 bases, leaving 20 bases between the germline ends. DNA for the CDR3: TGTGCCACCAGTGATTCCCTCGCCCTCGACCTGGGGACAGATACGCAGTATTTT. It codes for CATSDSLALDLGTDTQYF.

This clonotype was detected a few times. The rearrangement links TRBV29-1 to TRBJ2-7; 9 positions agree with TRBD1. CDR1 is SQVTM, CDR2 ANQGSEA, per germline. The CDR3 has 13 residues. After removal of 6 bases from V and 3 bases from J, the junction contained 6 bases not matched to a gene. The CDR3 loop is CSVRPGQGYEQYF. CDR3 nucleotide sequence: TGCAGCGTCAGACCGGGACAGGGCTACGAGCAGTACTTC.

The chain carries TRBV29-1 and TRBJ1-1; D unresolved. The CDR3 spans 10 residues. Trimming left V 6 bases short and J 6 bases short, with 8 bases between. Germline CDR1 reads SQVTM; CDR2 reads ANQGSEA. CDR3 in DNA: TGCAGCGTGTCAGTTTCTGAAGCTTTCTTT. Its protein is CSVSVSEAFF.

The chain has TRBV27 and TRBJ1-1; 7 positions agree with TRBD1. The CDR3 length is 12 residues. The germline V gene encodes CDR1 MNHEY and CDR2 SMNVEV (reference sequence). Unmatched junction bases numbered 3, after V lost 4 bases and J lost 7 bases. CDR3 sequence: CASSSYRGEAFF. The CDR3 bases are TGTGCCAGCAGTTCCTACAGGGGTGAAGCTTTCTTT.

This clonotype turned up a few times. The chain links TRBV24-1 to TRBJ1-1; the D is unclear. This CDR3 has 12 residues. V lost 5 bases to trimming and J lost 4 bases, with 7 bases between them. Looked up from germline, CDR1 is KGHDR and CDR2 is SFDVKD. CDR3 sequence reads: CATSAFGTEAFF. CDR3 coding DNA: TGTGCCACCAGTGCGTTCGGCACTGAAGCTTTCTTT.

This rearrangement joins TRBV9 to TRBJ2-7; D perhaps matches TRBD1 (5 bases). From germline, CDR1 is SGDLS and CDR2 YYNGEE. The CDR3 has 12 residues. V was clipped by 0 bases and J by 5 bases, with 6 bases between them. The CDR3 DNA is TGTGCCAGCAGCGTAGCAGGGAACGAGCAGTACTTC. This sequence encodes CASSVAGNEQYF.

J is TRBJ1-1 and V is TRBV5-1; no firm D call. V lost 4 bases and J 4 bases, leaving 11 bases between the germline ends. Germline V gene data show CDR1 as SGHRS and CDR2 as YFSETQ. CDR3 length: 13 residues. This chain's CDR3 is CASSGLSGTEAFF. CDR3 nucleotide sequence: TGCGCCAGCAGCGGGTTGTCGGGCACTGAAGCTTTCTTT.

This chain connects TRBV19 to TRBJ1-3; TRBD1 is a possible D gene (5 bases). Germline-derived CDR1 and CDR2 are LNHDA and SQIVND (reference sequence). This CDR3 is 14 amino acids long. The V and J ends lost 5 bases and 8 bases respectively, with 16 bases between them. This CDR3 is CASSLDPVGDTIYF. CDR3 nucleotide sequence: TGTGCCAGTAGTCTCGACCCCGTAGGGGACACCATATATTTT.

The chain combines TRBV12-3 or TRBV12-4 with TRBJ2-3; 12 bases agree with TRBD2. The CDR3 is 17 residues long. Losses at the gene ends were 6 bases for V and 0 bases for J; bases not matched to a gene: 7. The CDR3 nucleotides read TGTGCCAGCAGCGGACTAGCGGGGTCGGCTAGCACAGATACGCAGTATTTT. It codes for CASSGLAGSASTDTQYF.

The chain uses TRBV7-9 and TRBJ2-5; tentatively, D is TRBD1 or TRBD2 (5 bases each). The germline V gene has CDR1 SEHNR and CDR2 FQNEAQ (reference sequence). Trimming pared 5 bases from V and 5 bases from J, leaving 15 bases between. The CDR3 sequence is 14 residues long. This CDR3 reads CASSGAGGRETQYF. CDR3 nucleotide sequence: TGTGCCAGCAGCGGGGCGGGCGGCCGCGAGACCCAGTACTTC. The variable domain in full, completed from reference TRBV7-9 and TRBJ2-5, reads DTGVSQNPRHKITKRGQNVTFRCDPISEHNRLYWYRQTLGQGPEFLTYFQNEAQLEKSRLLSDRFSAERPKGSFSTLEIQRTEQGDSAMYLCASSGAGGRETQYFGPGTRLLVL.

The genes are TRBV7-6 and TRBJ2-5; the match to TRBD2 covers 9 bases. The V segment lost 3 bases and the J segment 3 bases; nucleotides outside the gene matches: 5. In germline, CDR1 is SGHVS, CDR2 FNYEAQ. The CDR3 loop spans 15 amino acids. This CDR3 reads CASSFAGGTEETQYF. CDR3 in DNA: TGTGCCAGCAGCTTCGCGGGGGGGACGGAAGAGACCCAGTACTTC.

The V call is TRBV15, the J call TRBJ1-4; possible D gene TRBD1, 5 bases. Germline V gene data show CDR1 as LNHNV and CDR2 as YYDKDF (reference sequence). Trimming pared 3 bases from V and 8 bases from J, leaving 16 bases between. This CDR3 is built from 15 residues. The CDR3 DNA sequence: TGTGCCACCAGCAGGACGGGGGGAGTCGGAGAAAAACTGTTTTTT. As protein: CATSRTGGVGEKLFF.

The table lists this clonotype with many counts. The V and J genes are TRBV4-1 and TRBJ2-1, with 8 positions matching TRBD2. Germline CDR1 reads MGHRA; CDR2 reads YSYEKL. The CDR3 spans 16 residues. The trim removed 1 base at V and 7 bases at J, leaving 9 bases unmatched. The CDR3 loop is CASSQVPGTSWNEQFF. For the CDR3, the DNA is TGCGCCAGCAGCCAAGTACCGGGGACTAGTTGGAATGAGCAGTTCTTC.

The rearrangement uses TRBV9 and TRBJ1-5; 9 bases match TRBD1. With V trimmed by 0 bases and J by 5 bases, 6 bases remained unmatched. The CDR3 loop spans 16 amino acids. From germline, CDR1 is SGDLS and CDR2 YYNGEE. CDR3: CASSVVRDRAHQPQHF. The CDR3 DNA reads TGTGCCAGCAGCGTAGTGAGGGACAGGGCCCATCAGCCCCAGCATTTT. Full variable domain (rest looked up from reference TRBV9 and TRBJ1-5): DSGVTQTPKHLITATGQRVTLRCSPRSGDLSVYWYQQSLDQGLQFLIQYYNGEERAKGNILERFSAQQFPDLHSELNLSSLELGDSALYFCASSVVRDRAHQPQHFGDGTRLSIL.

V usage is TRBV4-1 and J usage is TRBJ1-1, with 9 bases aligning to TRBD1. Germline V CDR1 and CDR2: MGHRA, YSYEKL. CDR3 length: 16 residues. The V segment lost 3 bases and the J segment 3 bases; nucleotides outside the gene matches: 8. The CDR3 DNA reads as TGCGCCAGCAGCCACGTACAGGGGGCGTACGACACTGAAGCTTTCTTT. This gives the protein CASSHVQGAYDTEAFF.

This clonotype was counted only a few times. The chain carries TRBV7-9 and TRBJ1-5; D call uncertain. The ends were cut back, 4 bases at V and 0 bases at J, with 16 bases in the middle. This CDR3 is built from 17 residues. The germline V gene encodes CDR1 SEHNR and CDR2 FQNEAQ (reference sequence). DNA for the CDR3: TGTGCCAGCAGCTCCGCCAAACCCGGGGATAGCAATCAGCCCCAGCATTTT. Its translation: CASSSAKPGDSNQPQHF.

The chain recombines TRBV10-3 with TRBJ1-5, with no clear D. The germline gives CDR1 ENHRY, CDR2 SYGVKD. The V gene lost 3 bases and the J gene lost 4 bases, with 7 bases spanning the gap. This CDR3 is 13 amino acids long. The CDR3 nucleotides are TGTGCCATCAGTGACAGTACAAATCAGCCCCAGCATTTT. Translated: CAISDSTNQPQHF.

This clonotype was detected only a few times. The chain is built from TRBV11-3 and TRBJ2-2, with 8 positions matching TRBD2. Germline assignment: CDR1 SGHNT and CDR2 YENEEA. This CDR3 spans 15 amino acids. The ends lost 6 bases at V and 1 base at J; junction bases unmatched: 4. CDR3 in amino acids: CASSVAGQNTGELFF. In DNA, the CDR3 is TGTGCCAGCAGTGTAGCGGGACAGAACACCGGGGAGCTGTTTTTT.

This clonotype was recorded a few times. V is TRBV5-1 and J is TRBJ1-5; D is unresolved. Germline V gene lookup returns CDR1 SGHRS and CDR2 YFSETQ. This CDR3 region has 14 residues. Trimming pared 5 bases from V and 3 bases from J, leaving 12 bases between. In nucleotides, the CDR3 is TGCGCCAGCAGGTCGGAGGGCTTCAATCAGCCCCAGCATTTT. This translates into CASRSEGFNQPQHF.

This clonotype has a count of ten or more. This sequence joins TRBV7-2 and TRBJ1-1, with D uncertain. CDR1 and CDR2 (germline): SGHTA, FQGNSA. V lost 5 bases, J lost 7 bases, and 14 bases lay in between. This CDR3 spans 13 amino acids. The CDR3 bases are TGTGCCAGCAGCCAATACCTCGGTATTGAAGCTTTCTTT. Amino acid sequence: CASSQYLGIEAFF.

The V call is TRBV3-1, the J call TRBJ2-1; D remains unclear. Trimming removed 4 bases from V and 6 bases from J, with 7 bases in between. From germline, CDR1 is LGHDT and CDR2 YNNKEL (reference sequence). The CDR3 is 12 amino acids. In DNA, the CDR3 is TGTGCCAGCAGCCCTCCCGCCAATGAGCAGTTCTTC. Translating it yields CASSPPANEQFF.